A selection of T cell receptor beta chains follows, all from one sample in a study of T cells in localized non-small cell lung cancer. Measured with immunoSEQ multiplex PCR; TCRdb has only the in-frame clones, and not every one. The data show some 19,000 clones, around 90% seen once. This specimen consisted of peripheral blood, obtained before any cancer treatment. The receptors stem from a male donor aged 60 or older with stage I squamous cell lung carcinoma. Both conserved end residues are part of each CDR3. D genes are given only for firm matches. Some rows have no size entry. The others give once, few or many, or a class for an expanded clone.

j_gene: TRBJ2-1; d_gene: TRBD2; abundance: -; v_gene: TRBV7-8; CDR3aa: CASRPRSLAGVNNEQFF; CDR3nt: TGTGCCAGCAGGCCCCGGTCCCTAGCGGGAGTAAACAATGAGCAGTTCTTC
j_gene: TRBJ2-2; d_gene: -; abundance: -; v_gene: TRBV7-2; CDR3aa: CASSFVRSGELFF; CDR3nt: TGTGCCAGCAGCTTCGTAAGAAGCGGGGAGCTGTTTTTT
j_gene: TRBJ2-7; d_gene: TRBD1; abundance: -; v_gene: TRBV28; CDR3aa: CASSLDRVYEQYF; CDR3nt: TGTGCCAGCAGTTTGGACAGGGTCTACGAGCAGTACTTC
j_gene: TRBJ1-1; d_gene: -; abundance: -; v_gene: TRBV9; CDR3aa: CASSVGSLSMNTEAFF; CDR3nt: TGTGCCAGCAGCGTAGGCAGTCTTAGCATGAACACTGAAGCTTTCTTT
j_gene: TRBJ2-5; d_gene: -; abundance: -; v_gene: TRBV5-1; CDR3aa: CAYPGLRPGDNQETQYF; CDR3nt: TGCGCCTATCCGGGACTTCGCCCGGGAGACAACCAAGAGACCCAGTACTTC
j_gene: TRBJ2-7; d_gene: TRBD1; abundance: -; v_gene: TRBV11-3; CDR3aa: CASPPPGGPDF; CDR3nt: TGTGCCAGCCCCCCGCCAGGGGGTCCAGACTTC
j_gene: TRBJ2-1; d_gene: -; abundance: -; v_gene: TRBV13; CDR3aa: CASSPVGDEQFF; CDR3nt: TGTGCCAGCAGCCCAGTGGGGGATGAGCAGTTCTTC
j_gene: TRBJ2-2; d_gene: -; abundance: -; v_gene: TRBV15; CDR3aa: CATSLGVAGELFF; CDR3nt: TGTGCCACCAGCCTGGGGGTCGCCGGGGAGCTGTTTTTT
j_gene: TRBJ2-1; d_gene: TRBD1; abundance: -; v_gene: TRBV19; CDR3aa: CASTLGQSYNEQFF; CDR3nt: TGTGCCAGTACATTGGGACAGAGCTACAATGAGCAGTTCTTC
j_gene: TRBJ1-6; d_gene: -; abundance: -; v_gene: TRBV5-1; CDR3aa: CASSLDRLPNSPLHF; CDR3nt: TGCGCCAGCAGCTTGGACCGCCTGCCCAATTCACCCCTCCACTTT
j_gene: TRBJ2-7; d_gene: TRBD2; abundance: -; v_gene: TRBV28; CDR3aa: CASSRGRPAYEQYF; CDR3nt: TGTGCCAGCAGTCGCGGGAGACCGGCCTACGAGCAGTACTTC
j_gene: TRBJ1-2; d_gene: -; abundance: -; v_gene: TRBV27; CDR3aa: CASSSPEGGGYTF; CDR3nt: TGTGCCAGCAGTTCCCCGGAGGGAGGGGGCTACACCTTC
j_gene: TRBJ2-1; d_gene: TRBD2; abundance: -; v_gene: TRBV4-3; CDR3aa: CASSQYWGSRREGVDEQFF; CDR3nt: TGCGCCAGCAGCCAATACTGGGGCTCCCGGCGGGAGGGCGTCGATGAGCAGTTCTTC
j_gene: TRBJ2-7; d_gene: -; abundance: -; v_gene: TRBV4-2; CDR3aa: CASSGGGGGYEQYF; CDR3nt: TGTGCCAGCAGCGGAGGAGGGGGGGGCTACGAGCAGTACTTC
j_gene: TRBJ1-2; d_gene: TRBD1; abundance: -; v_gene: TRBV30; CDR3aa: CAWSAAGGAASGYTF; CDR3nt: TGTGCCTGGAGTGCGGCAGGGGGCGCCGCGTCGGGCTACACCTTC
j_gene: TRBJ2-3; d_gene: TRBD2; abundance: -; v_gene: TRBV5-1; CDR3aa: CASSPSSGTSTDTQYF; CDR3nt: TGCGCCAGCAGCCCGTCTAGCGGTACTAGCACAGATACGCAGTATTTT
j_gene: TRBJ1-2; d_gene: -; abundance: -; v_gene: TRBV18; CDR3aa: CASSPLSGTPGDTF; CDR3nt: TGTGCCAGCTCACCACTATCCGGGACCCCGGGGGACACCTTC
j_gene: TRBJ2-1; d_gene: TRBD2; abundance: -; v_gene: TRBV11-2; CDR3aa: CASSFLAVSYNEQFF; CDR3nt: TGTGCCAGCAGCTTCCTAGCGGTCTCCTACAATGAGCAGTTCTTC
j_gene: TRBJ1-2; d_gene: TRBD1; abundance: -; v_gene: TRBV7-2; CDR3aa: CASTPDREDGYTF; CDR3nt: TGTGCCAGCACCCCGGACAGGGAGGATGGCTACACCTTC
j_gene: TRBJ2-3; d_gene: TRBD1; abundance: once; v_gene: TRBV5-1; CDR3aa: CASSSGTGGDTQYF; CDR3nt: TGCGCCAGCAGCTCTGGGACAGGGGGTGATACGCAGTATTTT
j_gene: TRBJ2-7; d_gene: -; abundance: -; v_gene: TRBV7-9; CDR3aa: CASRQQEYEQYF; CDR3nt: TGTGCCAGCAGACAACAGGAGTACGAGCAGTACTTC
j_gene: TRBJ2-7; d_gene: TRBD1; abundance: -; v_gene: TRBV11-2; CDR3aa: CASSLVTGGSYEQYF; CDR3nt: TGTGCCAGCAGCTTAGTCACAGGGGGTTCCTACGAGCAGTACTTC
j_gene: TRBJ1-5; d_gene: -; abundance: -; v_gene: TRBV7-9; CDR3aa: CASSLVGEVGQPQHF; CDR3nt: TGTGCCAGCAGCTTGGTTGGTGAGGTTGGTCAGCCCCAGCATTTT
j_gene: TRBJ2-7; d_gene: -; abundance: -; v_gene: TRBV28; CDR3aa: CASSFPRPPYEQYF; CDR3nt: TGTGCCAGCAGTTTTCCGCGGCCGCCCTACGAGCAGTACTTC
j_gene: TRBJ2-7; d_gene: -; abundance: -; v_gene: TRBV5-4; CDR3aa: CASSLTRTEPTF; CDR3nt: TGTGCCAGCAGTTTGACCCGGACGGAACCAACATTC
j_gene: TRBJ2-5; d_gene: -; abundance: -; v_gene: TRBV2; CDR3aa: CASRGSKETQYF; CDR3nt: TGTGCCAGCCGCGGGTCGAAAGAGACCCAGTACTTC
j_gene: TRBJ2-4; d_gene: TRBD2; abundance: -; v_gene: TRBV7-9; CDR3aa: CASSLEWEGLAKNIQYF; CDR3nt: TGTGCCAGCAGCTTAGAATGGGAGGGGCTAGCCAAAAACATTCAGTACTTC
j_gene: TRBJ2-7; d_gene: TRBD2; abundance: -; v_gene: TRBV27; CDR3aa: CASHGTSIGYEQYF; CDR3nt: TGTGCCAGCCATGGGACTAGCATCGGGTACGAGCAGTACTTC
j_gene: TRBJ1-5; d_gene: -; abundance: -; v_gene: TRBV7-9; CDR3aa: CASSPDGSNQPQHF; CDR3nt: TGTGCCAGCAGCCCGGACGGGAGCAATCAGCCCCAGCATTTT
j_gene: TRBJ2-5; d_gene: -; abundance: -; v_gene: TRBV5-1; CDR3aa: CASSAATGQETQYF; CDR3nt: TGCGCCAGCAGCGCGGCAACAGGGCAGGAGACCCAGTACTTC
j_gene: TRBJ2-1; d_gene: -; abundance: once; v_gene: TRBV10-3; CDR3aa: CAIERNNEQFF; CDR3nt: TGTGCCATCGAGCGTAACAATGAGCAGTTCTTC